A single sample is the source of the 5 T cell receptor beta chains below, sequenced in a study of T-cell memory formation after mild COVID-19. TCRdb ran MiXCR on the 5' RACE reads and lists one entry per CDR3 protein. The sample consists of around 430,000 distinct CDR3 sequences, about a sixth of them appearing once. Input material: PBMCs or a T cell subset sorted from them (not recorded which). All receptors come from a man younger than 35 who had mild COVID-19 (a few samples of this study predate the infection). Cell type and time point are not known.

This clonotype was detected many times. The chain has TRBV18 and TRBJ2-7; 7 bases match TRBD1. CDR1 is KGHSH, CDR2 LQKENI, per germline. The CDR3 loop spans 15 amino acids. Trimming cost V 3 bases and J 8 bases; bases outside gene matches: 13. The CDR3: CASSPDQVTGFKQYF. For the CDR3, the DNA is TGTGCCAGCTCACCCGACCAGGTGACAGGGTTCAAGCAGTACTTC.

This clonotype appeared many times. The chain has TRBV15 and TRBJ2-5; no definite D call. The CDR3 extends over 12 amino acids. The V and J ends lost 0 bases and 5 bases respectively, with 4 bases between them. From germline, CDR1 is LNHNV and CDR2 YYDKDF (reference sequence). CDR3: CATSRDQETQYF. The CDR3 region has the DNA TGTGCCACCAGCAGAGATCAGGAGACCCAGTACTTC.

The CDR3 DNA sequence: TGTGCCAGCAGAACTGGACGCCCCTGGGGGGCTGAAGCTTTCTTT. It codes for CASRTGRPWGAEAFF. The chain is built from TRBV7-9 and TRBJ1-1; the D gene is possibly TRBD1 (5 bases). This CDR3 contains 15 residues. Trimming shortened V by 6 bases and J by 6 bases, and 20 bases separated the two germline ends. Germline lookup yields CDR1 SEHNR and CDR2 FQNEAQ (reference sequence). Full variable domain (outside the CDR3, taken from reference TRBV7-9 and TRBJ1-1): DTGVSQNPRHKITKRGQNVTFRCDPISEHNRLYWYRQTLGQGPEFLTYFQNEAQLEKSRLLSDRFSAERPKGSFSTLEIQRTEQGDSAMYLCASRTGRPWGAEAFFGQGTRLTVV.

This clonotype has only one observation. The V call is TRBV24-1, the J call TRBJ2-5, with 13 bases fitting TRBD2. Germline CDR1 KGHDR, CDR2 SFDVKD. This CDR3 contains 15 residues. V was clipped by 6 bases and J by 4 bases; unmatched bases: 4. The CDR3 sequence is CATSRLAGGRETQYF. The CDR3 DNA follows: TGTGCCACCAGTAGACTAGCGGGGGGCCGAGAGACCCAGTACTTC.

This clonotype was detected a few times. The chain links TRBV9 to TRBJ2-3; a weak D match, TRBD2 (6 bases). This CDR3 is built from 17 residues. Between the trimmed V and J ends, which lost 4 bases and 0 bases, there was a span of 18 bases. Per the germline V gene, CDR1 is SGDLS and CDR2 is YYNGEE. In DNA form, the CDR3 reads TGTGCCAGCAGCCCCAAAAGGACTATTACTAGCACAGATACGCAGTATTTT. This encodes CASSPKRTITSTDTQYF. The full variable domain, in which reference TRBV9 and TRBJ2-3 provide the parts outside the CDR3, is DSGVTQTPKHLITATGQRVTLRCSPRSGDLSVYWYQQSLDQGLQFLIQYYNGEERAKGNILERFSAQQFPDLHSELNLSSLELGDSALYFCASSPKRTITSTDTQYFGPGTRLTVL.